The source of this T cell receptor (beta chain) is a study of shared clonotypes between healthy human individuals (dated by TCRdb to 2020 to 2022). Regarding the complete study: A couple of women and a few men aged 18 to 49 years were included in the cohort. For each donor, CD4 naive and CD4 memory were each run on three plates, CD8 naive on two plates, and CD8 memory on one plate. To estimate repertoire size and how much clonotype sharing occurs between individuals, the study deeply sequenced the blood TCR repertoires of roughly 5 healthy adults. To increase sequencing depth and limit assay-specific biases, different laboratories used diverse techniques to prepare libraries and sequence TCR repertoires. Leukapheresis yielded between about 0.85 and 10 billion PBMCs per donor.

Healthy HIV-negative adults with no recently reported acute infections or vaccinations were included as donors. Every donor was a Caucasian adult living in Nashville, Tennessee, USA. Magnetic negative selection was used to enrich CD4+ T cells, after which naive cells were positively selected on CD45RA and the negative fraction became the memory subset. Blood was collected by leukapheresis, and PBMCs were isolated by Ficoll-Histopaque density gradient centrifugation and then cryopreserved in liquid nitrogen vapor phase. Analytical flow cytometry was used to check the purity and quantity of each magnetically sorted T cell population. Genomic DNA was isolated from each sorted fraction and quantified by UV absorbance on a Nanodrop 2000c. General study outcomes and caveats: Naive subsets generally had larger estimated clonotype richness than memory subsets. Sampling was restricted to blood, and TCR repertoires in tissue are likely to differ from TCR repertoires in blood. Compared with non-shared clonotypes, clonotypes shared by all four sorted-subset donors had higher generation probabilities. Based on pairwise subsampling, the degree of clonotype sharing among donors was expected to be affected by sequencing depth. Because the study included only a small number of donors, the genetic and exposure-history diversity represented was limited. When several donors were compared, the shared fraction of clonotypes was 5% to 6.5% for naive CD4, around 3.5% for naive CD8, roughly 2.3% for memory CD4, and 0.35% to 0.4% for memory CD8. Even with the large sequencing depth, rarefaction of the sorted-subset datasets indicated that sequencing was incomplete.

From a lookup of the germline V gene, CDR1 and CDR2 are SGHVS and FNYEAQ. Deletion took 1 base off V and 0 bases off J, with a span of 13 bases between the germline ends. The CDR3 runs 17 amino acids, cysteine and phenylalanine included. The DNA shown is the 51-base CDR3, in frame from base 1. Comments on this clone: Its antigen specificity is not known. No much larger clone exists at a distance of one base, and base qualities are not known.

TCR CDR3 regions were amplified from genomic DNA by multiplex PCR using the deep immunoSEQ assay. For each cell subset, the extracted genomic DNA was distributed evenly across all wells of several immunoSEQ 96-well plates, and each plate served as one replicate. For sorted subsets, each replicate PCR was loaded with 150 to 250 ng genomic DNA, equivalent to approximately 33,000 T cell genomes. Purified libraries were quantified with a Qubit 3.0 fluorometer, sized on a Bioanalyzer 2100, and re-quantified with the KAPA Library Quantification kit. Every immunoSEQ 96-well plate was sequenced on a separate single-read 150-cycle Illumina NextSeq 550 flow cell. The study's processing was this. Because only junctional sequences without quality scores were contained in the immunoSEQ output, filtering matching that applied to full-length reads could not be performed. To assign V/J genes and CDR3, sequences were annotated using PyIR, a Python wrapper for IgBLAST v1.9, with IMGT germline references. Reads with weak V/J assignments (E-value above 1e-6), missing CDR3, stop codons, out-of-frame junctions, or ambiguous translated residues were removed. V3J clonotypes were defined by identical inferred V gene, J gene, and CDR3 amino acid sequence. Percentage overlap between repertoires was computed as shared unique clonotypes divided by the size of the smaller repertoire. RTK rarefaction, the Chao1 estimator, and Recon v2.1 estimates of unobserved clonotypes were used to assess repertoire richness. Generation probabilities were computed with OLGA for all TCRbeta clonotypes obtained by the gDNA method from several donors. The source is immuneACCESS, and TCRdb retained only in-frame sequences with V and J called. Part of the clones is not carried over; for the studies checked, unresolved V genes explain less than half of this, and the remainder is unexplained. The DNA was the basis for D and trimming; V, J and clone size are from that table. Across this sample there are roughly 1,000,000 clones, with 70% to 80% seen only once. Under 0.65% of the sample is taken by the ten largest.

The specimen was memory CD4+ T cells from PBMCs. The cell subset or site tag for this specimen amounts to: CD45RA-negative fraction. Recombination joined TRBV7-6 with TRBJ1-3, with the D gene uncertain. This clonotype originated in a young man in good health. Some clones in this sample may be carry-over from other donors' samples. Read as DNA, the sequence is TGTGCCAGCAGCTTAGTTTATTCGAGCCTCTCTGGAAACACCATATATTTT. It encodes CASSLVYSSLSGNTIYF.